The subject of this entry is one T cell receptor beta chain. This sample was included in a study of blood T cell repertoires in COVID-19. Across the study: The United States, Italy and Spain were the sources of the acute and convalescent COVID-19 samples. The analysed material was cDNA or gDNA that came from T cells, B-cell-depleted T cells, or PBMCs.

The V gene's germline CDR1 is LNHDA and CDR2 SQIVND (reference sequence). The CDR3 is made up of 16 amino acids. The junction had 15 bases not matched to a gene; V was cut back by 6 bases and J by 5 bases. TCRdb's copy holds only in-frame clones and misses some; the assay was immunoSEQ multiplex PCR. The sample lists some 58,000 clones, 70% to 90% occurring once. The specimen sequenced was peripheral blood. This rearrangement joins TRBV19 to TRBJ1-1; TRBD1 matches 7 bases. This clonotype was obtained from a man aged 40-55 years with acute or convalescent COVID-19. The CDR3 here is CASSSRTGYPLTEAFF. The CDR3 DNA reads TGTGCCAGTAGCTCCCGGACAGGCTACCCCTTAACTGAAGCTTTCTTT.